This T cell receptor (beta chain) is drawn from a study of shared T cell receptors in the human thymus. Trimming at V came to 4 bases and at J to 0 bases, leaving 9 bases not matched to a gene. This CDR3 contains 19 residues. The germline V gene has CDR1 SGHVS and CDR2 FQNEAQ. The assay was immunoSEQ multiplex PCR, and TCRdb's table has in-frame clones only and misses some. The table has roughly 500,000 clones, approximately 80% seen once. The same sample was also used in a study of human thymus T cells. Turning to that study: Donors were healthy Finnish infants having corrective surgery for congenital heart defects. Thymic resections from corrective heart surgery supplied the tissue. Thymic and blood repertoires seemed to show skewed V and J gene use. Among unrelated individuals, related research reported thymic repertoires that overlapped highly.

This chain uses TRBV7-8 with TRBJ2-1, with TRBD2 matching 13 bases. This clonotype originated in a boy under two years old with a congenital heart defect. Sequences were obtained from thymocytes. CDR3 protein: CASSYPGLAGAISYNEQFF. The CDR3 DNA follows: TGTGCCAGCAGCTACCCTGGACTAGCGGGAGCTATCTCCTACAATGAGCAGTTCTTC.